This TCR beta chain appears in the sequencing data of a study of shared clonotypes between healthy human individuals. The length of the CDR3 is 12 residues. CDR1 is SGDLS, CDR2 YYNGEE, per germline. Trimming stripped 4 bases from V and 5 bases from J, with 8 bases between. Libraries were prepared by immunoSEQ multiplex PCR; TCRdb keeps only in-frame clonotypes and omits some of them. The table records around 2,000,000 clones, 90% to 95% of them present only once. Cells designated naive CD8 were CD45RO-negative and were positively selected for CCR7, with terminally differentiated effector memory CD45RA+ cells excluded. Comment on this clone: No antigen is known for it.

Study-wide results and limits: The study found lower generation probabilities in non-shared clonotypes than in those shared by all four donors. Larger estimated richness was generally recorded for naive subsets relative to memory subsets.

The sequence was obtained from a man in his late teens or twenties in good health. Some clones in this sample may be carry-over from other donors' samples. The chain links TRBV9 to TRBJ2-3, with D tentatively TRBD1 (6 bases). The sample consisted of naive CD8+ T cells from PBMCs. CDR3 protein: CASSQGQDTQYF. The CDR3 DNA sequence: TGTGCCAGCAGCCAGGGGCAAGATACGCAGTATTTT.